The 6 T cell receptor beta chains below all came from one sample that was sequenced in a study of shared clonotypes between healthy human individuals. TCRdb's table, derived via immunoSEQ multiplex PCR, lists solely in-frame clones and lacks some. The data hold some 2.1 million clones, with 95% observed a single time. Sequencing used naive CD4+ T cells sorted from blood. Subset of the sample: CD45RA+ positively selected. These receptors were collected from a man aged 18 to 35 in good health.

This chain joins TRBV7-9 and TRBJ2-3; D is perhaps TRBD2 (6 bases). With 1 base removed from V and 1 base from J, the gap between germline ends came to 9 bases. The CDR3 contains 15 residues. Germline lookup yields CDR1 SEHNR and CDR2 FQNEAQ (reference sequence). The CDR3 sequence: CASSLVPGGTDTQYF. The CDR3 DNA reads TGTGCCAGCAGCTTAGTTCCGGGGGGCACAGATACGCAGTATTTT.

Only one count was recorded for this clone. The chain combines TRBV30 with TRBJ2-7; D is unresolved. Germline V lookup: CDR1 GTSNPN, CDR2 SVGIG (reference sequence). The CDR3 loop spans 15 amino acids. V lost 3 bases and J 0 bases, leaving 15 bases between the germline ends. The CDR3 DNA sequence: TGTGCCTGGAGGGGTGGCTTGGTGGGCTCCTACGAGCAGTACTTC. The encoded protein is CAWRGGLVGSYEQYF.

The chain links TRBV6-6 to TRBJ2-4; 8 bases line up with TRBD2. The CDR3 consists of 15 residues. Germline V gene data show CDR1 as MNHNY and CDR2 as SVGAGI (reference sequence). J was trimmed by 1 base and V by 10 bases; bases with no gene match: 9. This CDR3 reads CATAPGTRAKNIQYF. The CDR3 DNA is TGTGCCACCGCCCCGGGGACTAGGGCCAAAAACATTCAGTACTTC.

The count of this clone is one. This may arise from a read error, as a much more abundant clone is one base away. The same CDR3 can be traced to other DNA sequences in this sample. The genes are TRBV11-2 and TRBJ2-7; D is ambiguous. Trimming pared 4 bases from V and 2 bases from J, leaving 6 bases between. Germline V lookup: CDR1 SGHAT, CDR2 FQNNGV. This CDR3 has 12 residues. The CDR3 sequence: CASSSLAYEQYF. The CDR3 coding sequence is TGTGCCAGCAGCTCCCTAGCCTACGAGCAGTACTTC.

This rearrangement joins TRBV6-6 to TRBJ2-2; 10 nucleotides align to TRBD1. V gave up 5 bases and J gave up 5 bases; unmatched junction bases: 5. CDR1 and CDR2 from the germline V gene are MNHNY and SVGAGI (reference sequence). This CDR3 region has 15 residues. The CDR3 reads CASSPGQGSTGELFF. The CDR3 DNA sequence: TGTGCCAGCAGTCCGGGACAGGGGTCGACCGGGGAGCTGTTTTTT.

The chain combines TRBV9 with TRBJ2-3; 13 nucleotides align to TRBD2. Per the germline V gene, CDR1 is SGDLS and CDR2 is YYNGEE. J lost 7 bases, V lost 0 bases, and 11 bases had no gene match. The CDR3 loop spans 18 amino acids. CDR3 DNA sequence: TGTGCCAGCAGCGTAGGGACTAGCGGGAGCCCAAGAGAAAATACGCAGTATTTT. Translated, it gives CASSVGTSGSPRENTQYF. The complete variable domain, with remaining parts taken from reference TRBV9 and TRBJ2-3, reads DSGVTQTPKHLITATGQRVTLRCSPRSGDLSVYWYQQSLDQGLQFLIQYYNGEERAKGNILERFSAQQFPDLHSELNLSSLELGDSALYFCASSVGTSGSPRENTQYFGPGTRLTVL.